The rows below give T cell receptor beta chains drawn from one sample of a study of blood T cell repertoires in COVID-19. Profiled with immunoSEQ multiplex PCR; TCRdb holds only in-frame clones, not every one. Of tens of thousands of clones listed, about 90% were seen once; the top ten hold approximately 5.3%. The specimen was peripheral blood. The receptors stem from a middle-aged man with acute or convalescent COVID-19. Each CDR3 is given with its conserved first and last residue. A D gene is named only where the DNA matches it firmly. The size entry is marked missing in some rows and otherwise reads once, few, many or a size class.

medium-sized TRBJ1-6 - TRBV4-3 CASSPGQATYSPLHF TGCGCCAGCAGCCCCGGACAAGCGACCTATTCACCCCTCCACTTT
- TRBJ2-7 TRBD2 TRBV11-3 CASSLSTSASYEQYF TGTGCCAGCAGCCTATCGACTAGCGCCTCCTACGAGCAGTACTTC
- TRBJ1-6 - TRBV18 CASSPRGGVYNSPLHF TGTGCCAGCTCACCAAGAGGGGGGGTGTATAATTCACCCCTCCACTTT
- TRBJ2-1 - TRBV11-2 CASSLGSGILYNEQFF TGTGCCAGCAGCTTAGGGAGTGGAATCCTCTACAATGAGCAGTTCTTC
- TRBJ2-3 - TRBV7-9 CASSSDYTQYF TGTGCCAGCAGCTCCGACTATACGCAGTATTTT
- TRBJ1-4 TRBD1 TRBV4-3 CASSQAGTGGAGWEKLFF TGCGCCAGCAGCCAAGCCGGGACAGGGGGCGCAGGGTGGGAAAAACTGTTTTTT
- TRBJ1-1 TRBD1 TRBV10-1 CASAGTANTEAFF TGCGCCAGCGCCGGGACAGCGAACACTGAAGCTTTCTTT
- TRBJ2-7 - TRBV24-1 CATSDHRDNSYEQYF TGTGCCACCAGTGATCACCGGGACAACTCCTACGAGCAGTACTTC
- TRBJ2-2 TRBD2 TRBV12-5 CASGLGTSGRNTGELFF TGTGCTAGTGGTTTGGGGACTAGCGGGAGAAACACCGGGGAGCTGTTTTTT
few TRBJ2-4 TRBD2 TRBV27 CASSLLAGVAKNIQYF TGTGCCAGCAGTTTGTTGGCGGGAGTGGCCAAAAACATTCAGTACTTC
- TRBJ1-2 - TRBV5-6 CASSLRGYGYTF TGTGCCAGCAGCTTGCGCGGGTATGGCTACACCTTC
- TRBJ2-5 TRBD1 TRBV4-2 CASRGGGIGEETQYF TGTGCCAGCAGAGGGGGCGGCATCGGGGAAGAGACCCAGTACTTC
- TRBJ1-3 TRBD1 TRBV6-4 CASSDSIGQGVKTSGNTIYF TGTGCCAGCAGTGACTCGATTGGACAGGGGGTGAAAACCTCTGGAAACACCATATATTTT
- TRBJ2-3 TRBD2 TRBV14 CASSQTSGRTDTQYF TGTGCCAGCAGCCAAACTAGCGGGAGAACAGATACGCAGTATTTT
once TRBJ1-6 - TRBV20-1 CSAGQNSPLHF TGCAGTGCTGGACAGAATTCACCCCTCCACTTT
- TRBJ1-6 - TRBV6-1 CASSERDSDNSPLHF TGTGCCAGCAGTGAGAGGGACTCGGATAATTCACCCCTCCACTTT
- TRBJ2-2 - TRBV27 CASRVSSSEQNTGELFF TGTGCCAGCAGGGTGTCCTCCTCTGAGCAGAACACCGGGGAGCTGTTTTTT
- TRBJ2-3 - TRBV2 CASSEGRAGTDTQYF TGTGCCAGCAGTGAAGGGAGGGCGGGCACAGATACGCAGTATTTT
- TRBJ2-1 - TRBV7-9 CASTSRVDEQFF TGTGCCAGCACCTCGAGGGTCGATGAGCAGTTCTTC
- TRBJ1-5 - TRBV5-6 CASSARLNQPQHF TGTGCCAGCAGCGCCCGACTCAATCAGCCCCAGCATTTT
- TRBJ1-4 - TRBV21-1 CASSETGFLVPNEKLFF TGTGCCAGCAGCGAGACAGGGTTTCTGGTCCCTAATGAAAAACTGTTTTTT
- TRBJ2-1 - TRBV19 CASSNDRGTGDWVGGRDEQFF TGTGCCAGTAGTAACGACCGGGGAACAGGGGATTGGGTGGGAGGAAGGGATGAGCAGTTCTTC
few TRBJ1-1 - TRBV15 CATSLRRQNHEAFF TGTGCCACCAGCCTGCGGCGACAGAACCATGAAGCTTTCTTT
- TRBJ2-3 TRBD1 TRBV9 CASSEQGDTQYF TGTGCCAGCAGCGAACAGGGGGATACGCAGTATTTT
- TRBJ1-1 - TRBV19 CASSPGLMNTEAFF TGTGCCAGTAGTCCAGGACTGATGAACACTGAAGCTTTCTTT
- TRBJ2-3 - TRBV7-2 CASSLNRGTDTQYF TGTGCCAGCAGCTTAAATCGGGGCACAGATACGCAGTATTTT
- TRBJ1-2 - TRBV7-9 CASSEGGGYYGYTF TGTGCCAGCAGCGAAGGCGGTGGCTACTATGGCTACACCTTC
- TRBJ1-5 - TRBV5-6 CASSLGGGSNQPQHF TGTGCCAGCAGCTTGGGGGGAGGCAGCAATCAGCCCCAGCATTTT
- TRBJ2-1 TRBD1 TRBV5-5 CASSVDRGPYNEQFF TGTGCCAGCAGCGTGGACAGGGGGCCCTACAATGAGCAGTTCTTC
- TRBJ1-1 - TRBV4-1 CASSQGPAGYTEAFF TGCGCCAGCAGCCAAGGGCCGGCAGGGTACACTGAAGCTTTCTTT
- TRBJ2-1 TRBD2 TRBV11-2 CASSLGEMSGLAGVEQFF TGTGCCAGCAGCTTAGGGGAGATGTCGGGACTAGCGGGAGTTGAGCAGTTCTTC
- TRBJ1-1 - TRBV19 CASSSGLITEAFF TGTGCCAGTAGTAGTGGACTAATCACTGAAGCTTTCTTT
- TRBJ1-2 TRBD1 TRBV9 CASSGRQGGTDGYTF TGTGCCAGCAGCGGACGACAGGGCGGGACAGATGGCTACACCTTC
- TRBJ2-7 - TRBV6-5 CASSPDWGRVGEQYF TGTGCCAGCAGCCCAGACTGGGGGCGGGTAGGAGAGCAGTACTTC
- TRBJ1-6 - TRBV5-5 CASSSVFDNSPLHF TGTGCCAGCAGCTCGGTCTTTGATAATTCACCCCTCCACTTT
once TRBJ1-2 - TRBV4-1 CASSQDPRDIGYTF TGCGCCAGCAGCCAAGATCCTAGGGACATCGGCTACACCTTC
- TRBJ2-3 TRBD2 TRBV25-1 CASILAGGLWDTQYF TGTGCCAGCATTCTAGCGGGAGGGCTCTGGGATACGCAGTATTTT
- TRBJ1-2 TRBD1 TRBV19 CATGGPDRELTAYGYTF TGTGCCACCGGGGGTCCGGACAGGGAGTTGACCGCCTATGGCTACACCTTC
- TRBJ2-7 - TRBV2 CASSEVTYEQYF TGTGCCAGCAGTGAAGTAACCTACGAGCAGTACTTC
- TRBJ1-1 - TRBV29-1 CSVLQRLNTEAFF TGCAGCGTTCTCCAGAGGTTGAACACTGAAGCTTTCTTT
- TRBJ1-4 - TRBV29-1 CSVTSNEKLFF TGCAGCGTTACGAGTAATGAAAAACTGTTTTTT
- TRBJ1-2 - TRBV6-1 CASSETQGTGYTF TGTGCCAGCAGTGAAACACAGGGAACCGGCTACACCTTC
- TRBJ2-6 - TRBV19 CASSPLRSGANVLTF TGTGCCAGTAGTCCACTAAGGTCTGGGGCCAACGTCCTGACTTTC
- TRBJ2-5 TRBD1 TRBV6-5 CASSGAGGAGETQYF TGTGCCAGCTCGGGGGCAGGGGGCGCGGGAGAGACCCAGTACTTC
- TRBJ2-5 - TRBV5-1 CASSLASGRSQETQYF TGCGCCAGCAGCTTGGCCTCGGGGAGATCCCAAGAGACCCAGTACTTC
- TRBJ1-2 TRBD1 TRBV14 CASSQITGGYGYTF TGTGCCAGCAGCCAAATAACAGGGGGGTATGGCTACACCTTC
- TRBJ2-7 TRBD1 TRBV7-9 CASSERTGYEQYF TGTGCCAGCAGCGAACGGACAGGTTACGAGCAGTACTTC
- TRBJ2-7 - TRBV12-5 CASGSQYLSYEQYF TGTGCTAGTGGCTCCCAGTACCTCTCCTACGAGCAGTACTTC
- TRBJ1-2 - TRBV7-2 CASSFHSGNYGYTF TGTGCCAGCAGCTTTCACAGTGGAAACTATGGCTACACCTTC
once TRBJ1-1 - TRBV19 CASSIVSGTEAFF TGTGCCAGTAGTATAGTCTCGGGAACTGAAGCTTTCTTT
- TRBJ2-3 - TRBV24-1 CATSGGSGSTDTQYF TGTGCCACCAGTGGTGGTAGCGGAAGCACAGATACGCAGTATTTT
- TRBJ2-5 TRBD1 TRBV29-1 CSVETAGGAETQYF TGCAGCGTTGAAACAGCAGGGGGCGCGGAGACCCAGTACTTC
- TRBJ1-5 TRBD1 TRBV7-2 CASSYKTGANQPQHF TGTGCCAGCAGCTATAAGACAGGGGCAAATCAGCCCCAGCATTTT
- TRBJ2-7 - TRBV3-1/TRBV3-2 CASSQGLGATYEQYF TGTGCCAGCAGCCAAGGACTAGGGGCCACCTACGAGCAGTACTTC